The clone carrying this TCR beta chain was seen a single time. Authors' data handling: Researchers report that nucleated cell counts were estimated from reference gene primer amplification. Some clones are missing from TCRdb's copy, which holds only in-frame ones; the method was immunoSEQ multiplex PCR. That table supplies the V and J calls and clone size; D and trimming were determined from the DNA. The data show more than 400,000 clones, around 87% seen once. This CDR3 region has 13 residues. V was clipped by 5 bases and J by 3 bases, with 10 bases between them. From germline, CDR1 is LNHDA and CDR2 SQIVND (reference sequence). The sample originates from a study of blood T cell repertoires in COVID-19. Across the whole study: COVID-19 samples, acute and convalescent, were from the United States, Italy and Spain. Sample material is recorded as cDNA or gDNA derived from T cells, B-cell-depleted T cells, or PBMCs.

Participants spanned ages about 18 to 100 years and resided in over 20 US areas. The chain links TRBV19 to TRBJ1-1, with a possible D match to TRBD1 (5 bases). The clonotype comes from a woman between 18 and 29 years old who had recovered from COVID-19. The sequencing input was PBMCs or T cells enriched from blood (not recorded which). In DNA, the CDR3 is TGTGCCAGTAGTCTCACAGGATACACTGAAGCTTTCTTT. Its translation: CASSLTGYTEAFF.